This passage covers 15 T cell receptor beta chains from one sample sequenced in a study of blood T cell repertoires in COVID-19. Repertoires were generated with immunoSEQ multiplex PCR, while TCRdb's copy carries only in-frame clones and drops some. The table records around 100,000 clones, 70% to 90% of them present only once. The material sequenced was peripheral blood. The source of these receptors is a woman aged 60-70 years with acute or convalescent COVID-19.

CDR3 amino acids: CASSPGSGNTIYF. The CDR3, as DNA: TGCGCCAGCAGCCCGGGATCTGGAAACACCATATATTTT. The rearrangement joins TRBV5-1 to TRBJ1-3; D unclear. The CDR3 is 13 amino acids. The germline V gene encodes CDR1 SGHRS and CDR2 YFSETQ. V was pared by 4 bases and J by 1 base, with 6 bases between. Together with reference TRBV5-1 and TRBJ1-3, the CDR3 gives the full variable domain: KAGVTQTPRYLIKTRGQQVTLSCSPISGHRSVSWYQQTPGQGLQFLFEYFSETQRNKGNFPGRFSGRQFSNSRSEMNVSTLELGDSALYLCASSPGSGNTIYFGEGSWLTVV.

With respect to this clone: This same CDR3 is encoded by further DNA sequences in the sample. The V and J genes are TRBV3-1 (or the pseudogene TRBV3-2) and TRBJ1-5; the D gene is possibly TRBD1 (6 bases). Germline V CDR1 and CDR2: LGHDT, YNNKEL (reference sequence). CDR3 size: 15 residues. Deletions cut 0 bases from V and 1 base from J, with 7 bases between. The DNA for the CDR3 is TGTGCCAGCAGCCAAGAAGGGGGAAGCAATCAGCCCCAGCATTTT. This codes for CASSQEGGSNQPQHF.

This chain links TRBV30 with TRBJ1-6; 9 bases align to TRBD1. After removal of 5 bases from V and 6 bases from J, the junction contained 5 bases not matched to a gene. This CDR3 spans 14 amino acids. In germline, CDR1 is GTSNPN, CDR2 SVGIG (reference sequence). This CDR3 is CAWSWTGVNSPLHF. The CDR3 DNA is TGTGCCTGGTCCTGGACAGGGGTTAATTCACCCCTCCACTTT.

This clone was seen only once. The V and J genes are TRBV3-1 (or the pseudogene TRBV3-2) and TRBJ1-3, with 8 bases lining up with TRBD1. V dropped 3 bases and J dropped 0; count of bases not matched to a gene: 10. The germline V gene encodes CDR1 LGHDT and CDR2 YNNKEL (reference sequence). The CDR3 covers 18 residues. CDR3 sequence: CASSQRAGGFNSGNTIYF. The CDR3 bases are TGTGCCAGCAGCCAGAGGGCAGGGGGCTTTAACTCTGGAAACACCATATATTTT.

The J gene is TRBJ2-2, the V gene TRBV27; TRBD2 matches 15 bases. Germline V gene lookup returns CDR1 MNHEY and CDR2 SMNVEV (reference sequence). V was clipped by 6 bases and J by 7 bases; unmatched bases: 9. The CDR3 extends over 17 amino acids. The CDR3 loop is CASSLGLAGGPVGELFF. DNA of the CDR3: TGTGCCAGCAGCCTCGGACTAGCGGGAGGGCCTGTCGGGGAGCTGTTTTTT.

The chain couples TRBV7-3 to TRBJ2-5; D might be TRBD1 (6 bases). The CDR3 is 15 amino acids. CDR1 and CDR2 (germline): SGHTA, FQGTGA. The V and J ends lost 4 bases and 4 bases respectively, with 16 bases between them. The CDR3 region is CASSSPEQGIETQYF. CDR3 bases: TGTGCCAGCAGCTCCCCCGAACAGGGAATAGAGACCCAGTACTTC.

CDR3 nucleotide sequence: TGTGCCAGCAGCTTATCTGATACGCAGTATTTT. Residues: CASSLSDTQYF. The genes are TRBV7-8 and TRBJ2-3; D unclear. Looked up from germline, CDR1 is SGHVS and CDR2 is FQNEAQ. Trimming removed 2 bases from V and 6 bases from J, with 3 bases in between. The CDR3 is 11 amino acids.

The chain couples TRBV5-5 to TRBJ1-6, with TRBD1 matching over 8 bases. CDR3 length: 14 residues. Trimming cost V 4 bases and J 9 bases; bases outside gene matches: 6. The germline V gene encodes CDR1 SGHKS and CDR2 YYEKEE (reference sequence). In DNA, the CDR3 is TGTGCCAGCAGCCCCGGACAGGGTGGTTCACCCCTCCACTTT. This encodes CASSPGQGGSPLHF.

The DNA for the CDR3 is TGCGCCAGCAGCCAAGCCCCCTCTAGTTCTGGAAACACCATATATTTT. It encodes CASSQAPSSSGNTIYF. The V call is TRBV4-1, the J call TRBJ1-3, with no clear D. The CDR3 totals 16 residues. Germline-derived CDR1 and CDR2 are MGHRA and YSYEKL. Trimming removed 1 base at V and 1 base at J, with 11 bases between.

The rearrangement joins TRBV19 to TRBJ1-2, with D tentatively TRBD1 (5 bases). Germline CDR1 is LNHDA and CDR2 is SQIVND (reference sequence). The CDR3 runs to 13 residues. V was cut by 9 bases and J by 2 bases, with 13 bases left in between. CDR3 loop: CASRRGGNYGYTF. In DNA, the CDR3 is TGTGCCAGCCGCCGGGGGGGGAACTATGGCTACACCTTC.

CDR3 in DNA: TGTGCCAGCAGCTTGGAACCGGGGAACACTGAAGCTTTCTTT. Protein sequence: CASSLEPGNTEAFF. The J gene is TRBJ1-1, the V gene TRBV5-8; no clear D gene. The germline gives CDR1 SGHTS, CDR2 YDEGEE. With 0 bases removed from V and 1 base from J, the gap between germline ends came to 7 bases. The CDR3 is 14 residues long.

The chain couples TRBV19 to TRBJ1-1, with 8 bases fitting TRBD1. CDR1 and CDR2 from the germline V gene are LNHDA and SQIVND (reference sequence). This CDR3 is built from 15 residues. The V gene end was trimmed by 10 bases and the J gene end by 5 bases; junction bases not matched to a gene: 15. CDR3 in amino acids: CATYPARQGRTEAFF. The CDR3 nucleotides are TGTGCCACTTACCCCGCCCGACAGGGGCGGACTGAAGCTTTCTTT.

CDR3 coding DNA: TGTGCCAGCAGTTCCGGGGTAGATACGCAGTATTTT. Its protein product is CASSSGVDTQYF. The chain uses TRBV28 and TRBJ2-3; TRBD2 might be the D (5 bases). The germline V gene has CDR1 MDHEN and CDR2 SYDVKM. V gave up 4 bases and J gave up 5 bases, with 7 bases separating them. The CDR3 length is 12 residues.

The chain combines TRBV30 with TRBJ1-2; D is ambiguous. Germline-derived CDR1 and CDR2 are GTSNPN and SVGIG (reference sequence). CDR3 length: 15 amino acids. Trimming left V 0 bases short and J 8 bases short, with 19 bases between. CDR3 coding DNA: TGTGCCTGGAGTGTAACGTTTCGCGGCGAGTGGGGCTACACCTTC. Protein product: CAWSVTFRGEWGYTF. Combining the CDR3 with reference TRBV30 and TRBJ1-2 gives the whole variable domain SQTIHQWPATLVQPVGSPLSLECTVEGTSNPNLYWYRQAAGRGLQLLFYSVGIGQISSEVPQNLSASRPQDRQFILSSKKLLLSDSGFYLCAWSVTFRGEWGYTFGSGTRLTVV.

V and J are TRBV3-1 (or the pseudogene TRBV3-2) and TRBJ2-2; 12 nucleotides line up with TRBD2. Germline values: CDR1 LGHDT, CDR2 YNNKEL (reference sequence). The CDR3 has 18 amino acids. J gave up 6 bases and V 0 bases, and 8 bases lay outside the gene matches. The CDR3 reads CASSQELAGGWGPGELFF. The CDR3 nucleotides are TGTGCCAGCAGCCAAGAACTAGCGGGAGGATGGGGCCCCGGGGAGCTGTTTTTT.